This is a list of T cell receptor beta chains from one sample in a study of T cell repertoires in cytomegalovirus infection. TCRdb passed the reads through MiXCR, listing each CDR3 protein once. The sample consists of about 500,000 distinct CDR3 sequences, around 35% of them appearing once. These receptors are not linked to any known antigen. The sequencing here drew on cultured PBMCs, taken from culture after CMV antigen stimulation. The receptor set was obtained from a human donor in good health (CMV status not recorded). Some clones in this sample may be carry-over from other donors' samples. The CDR3 runs from the conserved cysteine through the conserved F or W. D genes are given only for firm matches. Only part of the rows carry a size: once, few, many, or a class if the clone is expanded.

v_gene: TRBV4-1
d_gene: TRBD1
abundance: few
j_gene: TRBJ2-3
CDR3nt: TGCGCCAGCAGCCAAGATTCAGAGGGGGCAACAGATACGCAGTATTTT
CDR3aa: CASSQDSEGATDTQYF

v_gene: TRBV7-3
d_gene: -
abundance: many
j_gene: TRBJ2-3
CDR3nt: TGTGCCAGCACGTGGGCCGGCACAGATACGCAGTATTTT
CDR3aa: CASTWAGTDTQYF

v_gene: TRBV6-6
d_gene: TRBD2
abundance: few
j_gene: TRBJ2-5
CDR3nt: TGTGCCAGCAGGATCGGGAGGGCCCCTGAGACCCAGTACTTC
CDR3aa: CASRIGRAPETQYF

v_gene: TRBV12-3/TRBV12-4
d_gene: -
abundance: -
j_gene: TRBJ1-1
CDR3nt: TGTGCCAGCAGCAACTCAGAAGCTTTCTTT
CDR3aa: CASSNSEAFF

v_gene: TRBV20-1
d_gene: -
abundance: -
j_gene: TRBJ2-2
CDR3nt: TGCAGTGCTAGAGGCCAGTGGGGGAACACCGGGGAGCTGTTTTTT
CDR3aa: CSARGQWGNTGELFF

v_gene: TRBV20-1
d_gene: TRBD2
abundance: -
j_gene: TRBJ2-1
CDR3nt: TGCAGTGCTACTTCCCGGGAGGGCCCTCCTGAGCAGTTCTTC
CDR3aa: CSATSREGPPEQFF

v_gene: TRBV4-2
d_gene: -
abundance: -
j_gene: TRBJ2-1
CDR3nt: TGTGCCAGCAGCCAAAGAATACTGGTCCCAGACAATGAGCAGTTCTTC
CDR3aa: CASSQRILVPDNEQFF

v_gene: TRBV7-2
d_gene: -
abundance: few
j_gene: TRBJ2-7
CDR3nt: TGTGCCAGCAGGTTGGGGCAGGGGATTTACGAGCAGTACTTC
CDR3aa: CASRLGQGIYEQYF

v_gene: TRBV5-6
d_gene: -
abundance: few
j_gene: TRBJ2-2
CDR3nt: TGTGCCAGCAGCTCGATGGACTTGAGCACCGGGGAGCTGTTTTTT
CDR3aa: CASSSMDLSTGELFF

v_gene: TRBV28
d_gene: -
abundance: few
j_gene: TRBJ2-5
CDR3nt: TGTGCCAGCAGTTTGTGGGAAGGGGCTCGAGAGACCCAGTACTTC
CDR3aa: CASSLWEGARETQYF

v_gene: TRBV12-3/TRBV12-4
d_gene: TRBD1
abundance: many
j_gene: TRBJ1-1
CDR3nt: TGTGCCAGCAGTACAGGGGGCCGAACTGAAGCTTTCTTT
CDR3aa: CASSTGGRTEAFF

v_gene: TRBV5-3
d_gene: -
abundance: once
j_gene: TRBJ2-1
CDR3nt: TGTGCCAGCAGCCTTGGAGGGGGCGCTAGCTCCTACAATGAGCAGTTCTTC
CDR3aa: CASSLGGGASSYNEQFF

v_gene: TRBV6-2/TRBV6-3
d_gene: TRBD2
abundance: few
j_gene: TRBJ2-7
CDR3nt: TGTGCCAGCAGGTCTAGCGGGGGAAACTACGAGCAGTACTTC
CDR3aa: CASRSSGGNYEQYF

v_gene: TRBV7-2
d_gene: -
abundance: many
j_gene: TRBJ2-7
CDR3nt: TGTGCCAGCAGCTTTCGCCTAGGGACATCTGCCTACGAGCAGTACTTC
CDR3aa: CASSFRLGTSAYEQYF

v_gene: TRBV7-2
d_gene: -
abundance: -
j_gene: TRBJ2-1
CDR3nt: TGTGCCAGCAGCTTATTGCGATCCTACAATGAGCAGTTCTTC
CDR3aa: CASSLLRSYNEQFF

v_gene: TRBV4-2
d_gene: TRBD2
abundance: -
j_gene: TRBJ2-1
CDR3nt: TGTGCCAGCAGCCTCTCTCGCTCTAGCGGGAGAAATGAGCAGTTCTTC
CDR3aa: CASSLSRSSGRNEQFF

v_gene: TRBV11-2
d_gene: TRBD2
abundance: -
j_gene: TRBJ2-1
CDR3nt: TGTGCCAGCAGCCCGCGATGGGGACTAGCGGGGGACAATGAGCAGTTCTTC
CDR3aa: CASSPRWGLAGDNEQFF

v_gene: TRBV3-1
d_gene: TRBD1
abundance: few
j_gene: TRBJ1-1
CDR3nt: TGTGCCAGCAGCCTTGGACAGGGTAAGACTGAAGCTTTCTTT
CDR3aa: CASSLGQGKTEAFF

v_gene: TRBV7-2
d_gene: TRBD2
abundance: few
j_gene: TRBJ2-2
CDR3nt: TGTGCCACTGGGCTAGCGGGAATCACCGGGGAGCTGTTTTTT
CDR3aa: CATGLAGITGELFF

v_gene: TRBV13
d_gene: -
abundance: once
j_gene: TRBJ2-1
CDR3nt: TGTGCCAGCACAATAGAAGGGGGTGGGACCTACAATGAGCAGTTCTTC
CDR3aa: CASTIEGGGTYNEQFF

v_gene: TRBV19
d_gene: TRBD2
abundance: -
j_gene: TRBJ2-2
CDR3nt: TGTGCCAGTAACCTTATACTAGCGGGGCCCCTGGACGGGGAGCTGTTTTTT
CDR3aa: CASNLILAGPLDGELFF

v_gene: TRBV5-8
d_gene: -
abundance: few
j_gene: TRBJ2-2
CDR3nt: TGTGCCAGCAGCTTGGGACAGCCCACCGGGGAGCTGTTTTTT
CDR3aa: CASSLGQPTGELFF

v_gene: TRBV7-2
d_gene: -
abundance: many
j_gene: TRBJ2-1
CDR3nt: TGTGCCAGCAGCTTCAGGGGTCTAGCGATGAACAATGAGCAGTTCTTC
CDR3aa: CASSFRGLAMNNEQFF

v_gene: TRBV6-2/TRBV6-3
d_gene: TRBD2
abundance: -
j_gene: TRBJ2-5
CDR3nt: TGTGCCAGCAGTTACTCGTGGCTAGCGGGAGATGGAGAGACCCAGTACTTC
CDR3aa: CASSYSWLAGDGETQYF

v_gene: TRBV7-9
d_gene: -
abundance: -
j_gene: TRBJ2-7
CDR3nt: TGTGCCAGCAGCTTAGATGGCGGACCCTACGAGCAGTACTTC
CDR3aa: CASSLDGGPYEQYF

v_gene: TRBV4-3
d_gene: -
abundance: once
j_gene: TRBJ1-3
CDR3nt: TGCGCCAGCAGCCAATCTACATGGGGGGAAGGAAACACCATATATTTT
CDR3aa: CASSQSTWGEGNTIYF

v_gene: TRBV3-1
d_gene: TRBD1
abundance: -
j_gene: TRBJ1-1
CDR3nt: TGTGCCAGCAGGTTAACAGGGGGGTACACTGAAGCTTTCTTT
CDR3aa: CASRLTGGYTEAFF

v_gene: TRBV7-2
d_gene: -
abundance: many
j_gene: TRBJ2-2
CDR3nt: TGTGCCAGCAGCTTAGTACCGGGAGCGCTCACCGGGGAGCTGTTTTTT
CDR3aa: CASSLVPGALTGELFF